This T cell receptor beta chain is from a study of blood T cell repertoires in COVID-19. Background on the study: Acute and convalescent COVID-19 samples came from the United States, Italy and Spain. PBMCs, B-cell-depleted T cells, or T cells were the source of the cDNA or gDNA that made up the material.

This CDR3 contains 15 residues. V shed 6 bases, J shed 0 bases, and the junction held 8 bases outside the gene matches. Per germline, CDR1 KGHSH and CDR2 LQKENI. This clone was recorded once. The table came from immunoSEQ multiplex PCR; TCRdb's copy has only in-frame clones and leaves some out. The table records about 220,000 clones, 70% to 90% of them present only once. The study drew participants aged about 18 to 90 years from 24 US areas. Participants' reported clinical history set cohort assignment. Sequencing used PBMCs or T cells enriched from blood (not recorded which). The gene calls are TRBV18 and TRBJ2-7; 7 bases align to TRBD1. This TCR came from a woman aged 50 to 65 with acute COVID-19. The CDR3 loop reads CASSLRTGSSYEQYF. As DNA, the CDR3 is TGTGCCAGCTCGCTTCGGACAGGCAGCTCCTACGAGCAGTACTTC.